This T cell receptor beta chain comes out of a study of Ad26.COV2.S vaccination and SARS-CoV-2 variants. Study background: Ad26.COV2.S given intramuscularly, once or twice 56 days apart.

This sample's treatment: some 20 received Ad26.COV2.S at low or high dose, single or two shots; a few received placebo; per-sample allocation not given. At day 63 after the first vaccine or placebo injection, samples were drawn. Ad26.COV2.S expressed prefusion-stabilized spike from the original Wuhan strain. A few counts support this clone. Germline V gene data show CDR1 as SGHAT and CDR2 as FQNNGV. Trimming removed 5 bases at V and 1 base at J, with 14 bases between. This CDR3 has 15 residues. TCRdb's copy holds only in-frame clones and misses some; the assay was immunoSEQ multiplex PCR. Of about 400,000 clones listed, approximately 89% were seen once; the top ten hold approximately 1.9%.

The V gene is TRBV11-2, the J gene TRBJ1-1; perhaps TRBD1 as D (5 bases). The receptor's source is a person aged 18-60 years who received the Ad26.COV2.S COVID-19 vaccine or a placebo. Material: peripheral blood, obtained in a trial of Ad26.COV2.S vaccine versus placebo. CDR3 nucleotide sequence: TGTGCCAGCAGCCCACGGGACTCACAGAACACTGAAGCTTTCTTT. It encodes CASSPRDSQNTEAFF.